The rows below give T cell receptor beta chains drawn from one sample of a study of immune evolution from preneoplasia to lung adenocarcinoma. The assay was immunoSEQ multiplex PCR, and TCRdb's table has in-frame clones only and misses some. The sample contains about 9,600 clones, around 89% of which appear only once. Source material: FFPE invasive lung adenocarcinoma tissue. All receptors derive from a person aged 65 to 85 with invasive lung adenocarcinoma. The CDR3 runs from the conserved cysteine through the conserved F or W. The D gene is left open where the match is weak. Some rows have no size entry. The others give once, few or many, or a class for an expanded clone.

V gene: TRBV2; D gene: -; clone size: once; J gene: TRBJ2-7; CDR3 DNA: TGTGCCAGCAGTGAAGGGTGGATAGCGGCCGAGCAGTACTTC; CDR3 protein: CASSEGWIAAEQYF
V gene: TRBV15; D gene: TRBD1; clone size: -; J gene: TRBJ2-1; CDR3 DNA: TGTGCCACCAGCAGAGGACAGGGGGCCTACAATGAGCAGTTCTTC; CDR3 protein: CATSRGQGAYNEQFF
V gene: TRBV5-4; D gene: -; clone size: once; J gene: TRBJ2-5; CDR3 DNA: TGTGCCAGCAGCACCCCGGGTGAGACCCAGTACTTC; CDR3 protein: CASSTPGETQYF
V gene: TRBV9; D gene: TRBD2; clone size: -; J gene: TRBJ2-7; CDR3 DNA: TGTGCCAGCAGCTTAGCGGGAGCGGACGAGCAGTACTTC; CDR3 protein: CASSLAGADEQYF
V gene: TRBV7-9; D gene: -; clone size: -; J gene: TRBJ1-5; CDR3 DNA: TGTGCCAGCAGCTTTGGGGACGGTATCAATCAGCCCCAGCATTTT; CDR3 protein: CASSFGDGINQPQHF
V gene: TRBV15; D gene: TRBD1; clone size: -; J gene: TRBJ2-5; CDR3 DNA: TGTGCCACCAGCAGGGACAGGGAAGAGACCCAGTACTTC; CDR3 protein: CATSRDREETQYF
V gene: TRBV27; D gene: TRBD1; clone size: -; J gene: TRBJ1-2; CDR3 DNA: TGTGCCAGCAGTCCCCGGACAGGGGCGGACTATGGCTACACCTTC; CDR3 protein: CASSPRTGADYGYTF
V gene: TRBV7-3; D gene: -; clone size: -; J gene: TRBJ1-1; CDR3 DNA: TGTGCCAGCAGCCCAGACAGGACGAACACTGAAGCTTTCTTT; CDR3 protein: CASSPDRTNTEAFF
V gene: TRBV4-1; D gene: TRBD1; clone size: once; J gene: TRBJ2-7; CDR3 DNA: TGCGCCAGCAGCCAAGTTCACCAGGGGGCACCCCACGAGCAGTACTTC; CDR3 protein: CASSQVHQGAPHEQYF
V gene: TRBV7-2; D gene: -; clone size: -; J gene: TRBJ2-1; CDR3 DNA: TGTGCCAGCAGCTTAAGGCGGCGAGGGACGGCCGAATCGCAGTTCTTC; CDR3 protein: CASSLRRRGTAESQFF
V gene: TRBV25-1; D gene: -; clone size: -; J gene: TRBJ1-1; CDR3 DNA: TGTGCCAGCAGTGAATCTGAAAGAGGGATGAACACTGAAGCTTTCTTT; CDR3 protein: CASSESERGMNTEAFF
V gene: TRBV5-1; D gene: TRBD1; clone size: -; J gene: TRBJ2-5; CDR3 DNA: TGCGCCAGCAGCTTGGGGACAGGGGAGGAGACCCAGTACTTC; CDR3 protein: CASSLGTGEETQYF
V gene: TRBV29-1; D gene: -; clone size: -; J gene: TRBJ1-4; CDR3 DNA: TGCAGCGTCCCTGCCCCGGGGGGGGCTGAAAAACTGTTTTTT; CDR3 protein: CSVPAPGGAEKLFF
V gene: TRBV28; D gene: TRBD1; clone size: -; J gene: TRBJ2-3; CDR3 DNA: TGTGCCAGCAGGGACAGGGAAGATACGCAGTATTTT; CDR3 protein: CASRDREDTQYF
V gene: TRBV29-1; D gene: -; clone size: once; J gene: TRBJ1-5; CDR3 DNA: TGCAGCGTGACCCAGGGGACGGGCCAGCCCCAGCATTTT; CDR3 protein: CSVTQGTGQPQHF
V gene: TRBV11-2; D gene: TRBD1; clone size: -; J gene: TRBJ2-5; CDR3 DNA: TGTGCCAGCAGCCGCCGGGACAGGGGGTTCCAAGAGACCCAGTACTTC; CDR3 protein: CASSRRDRGFQETQYF
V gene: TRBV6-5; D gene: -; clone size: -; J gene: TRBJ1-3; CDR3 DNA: TGTGCCAGCAGTTCGACAGCCGGAAACACCATATATTTT; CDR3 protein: CASSSTAGNTIYF
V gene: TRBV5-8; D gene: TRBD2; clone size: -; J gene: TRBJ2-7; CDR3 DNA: TGTGCCAGCAGCTTGGGGGGACTAGTCGCTGAGCAGTACTTC; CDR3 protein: CASSLGGLVAEQYF
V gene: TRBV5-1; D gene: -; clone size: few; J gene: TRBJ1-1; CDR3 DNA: TGCGCCAGCAGAGCCGGGGGAAACACTGAAGCTTTCTTT; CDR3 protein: CASRAGGNTEAFF
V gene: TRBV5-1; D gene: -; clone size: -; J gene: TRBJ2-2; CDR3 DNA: TGCGCCAGCAGCCCACAGGAGTATGGGGAGCTGTTTTTT; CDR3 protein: CASSPQEYGELFF
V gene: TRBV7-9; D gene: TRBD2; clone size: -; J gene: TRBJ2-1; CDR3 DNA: TGTGCCAGCAGCTTAGTCGTTGCGGGGGAGTACAATGAGCAGTTCTTC; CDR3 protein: CASSLVVAGEYNEQFF
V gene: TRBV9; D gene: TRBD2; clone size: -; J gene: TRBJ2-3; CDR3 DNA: TGTGCCAGCAGCCCGAGGACTAGCGGGACTGATACGCAGTATTTT; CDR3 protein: CASSPRTSGTDTQYF
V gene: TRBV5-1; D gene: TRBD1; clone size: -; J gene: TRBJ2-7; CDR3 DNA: TGCGCCAGCAGCTTGTCTTCCCCGGGACAGTACTCCTACGAGCAGTACTTC; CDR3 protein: CASSLSSPGQYSYEQYF
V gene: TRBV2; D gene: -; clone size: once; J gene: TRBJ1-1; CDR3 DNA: TGTGCCACCTTCGGGGTGGCAAGAACTGAAGCTTTCTTT; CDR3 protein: CATFGVARTEAFF